This entry describes one TCR beta chain. No antigen is known for it. CDR3 length equals 15 residues. Trimming cost V 2 bases and J 4 bases; bases outside gene matches: 2. The germline gives CDR1 ENHRY, CDR2 SYGVKD. The data belong to a study of beta chain features in type 1 diabetes. Study as a whole: Across the samples, approximately 98,000,000 sorted cells were examined in total. Study observations and caveats: In these data, an HLA type influence on TCRB rearrangement remained unresolved. All four CD4+ subsets from Type 1 diabetes patients carried moderately but significantly shorter TCRB CDR3s. An over-representation of cells with high TCR expression could result from cDNA sequencing.

Donors underwent one heparinised blood draw, around 100 mL on average. cDNA synthesis used the whole RNA isolate, giving expressed TCRB sequences. The repertoire was sequenced with immunoSEQ multiplex PCR; TCRdb's copy has only in-frame clones and lacks some. Of 95,000 to 150,000 clones listed, roughly 15% are singletons. The chain uses TRBV10-3 and TRBJ2-2; TRBD1 agrees at 9 bases. The receptor was isolated from a man younger than 40 with type 1 diabetes. What was sequenced was central memory CD4+ T cells from blood. The CDR3 reads CAISEGQGFTGELFF. For the CDR3, the DNA is TGTGCCATCAGTGAGGGACAGGGGTTCACCGGGGAGCTGTTTTTT.